The 28 T cell receptor beta chains listed next were all sequenced from one sample in a study of long-term antiretroviral therapy in people with HIV. Sequencing used immunoSEQ v3.0 at survey level. Generated by immunoSEQ multiplex PCR, the TCRdb table keeps only in-frame clones and is missing some. The table includes some 48,000 clones, about 81% detected once. The sequences come from unsorted PBMCs, collected 0.8 years after starting antiretroviral therapy. The receptor source for this set is a young woman with HIV.

The chain links TRBV20-1 to TRBJ1-1; D gene unclear. This CDR3 has 10 residues. V lost 4 bases and J lost 6, with 6 bases in between. Germline V gene lookup returns CDR1 DFQATT and CDR2 SNEGSKA (reference sequence). CDR3 in amino acids: CSATRSEAFF. DNA of the CDR3: TGCAGTGCTACCAGGTCTGAAGCTTTCTTT.

This chain connects TRBV28 to TRBJ1-4, with D perhaps matching TRBD1 (5 bases). V was shortened by 4 bases and J by 5 bases, with 14 bases between the two germline ends. In germline, CDR1 is MDHEN, CDR2 SYDVKM. The CDR3 consists of 15 residues. The CDR3 region is CASSSSGGMNEKLFF. As DNA, the CDR3 is TGTGCCAGCAGTTCCTCGGGGGGGATGAATGAAAAACTGTTTTTT.

The chain recombines TRBV5-1 with TRBJ2-1, with TRBD2 matching 7 bases. Unmatched junction bases numbered 11, after V lost 5 bases and J lost 6 bases. The CDR3 length is 15 residues. The germline V gene encodes CDR1 SGHRS and CDR2 YFSETQ. CDR3 DNA: TGCGCCAGCAGGGATCGGGACTATACCCTCAATGAGCAGTTCTTC. It is translated as CASRDRDYTLNEQFF.

V usage is TRBV18 and J usage is TRBJ2-7; D perhaps matches TRBD2 (6 bases). The CDR3 loop spans 16 amino acids. Germline V gene sequence: CDR1 KGHSH, CDR2 LQKENI. Trimming took off 3 bases at V and 2 bases at J, with 17 bases between the two ends. In DNA form, the CDR3 reads TGTGCCAGCTCACCGCTCCACGGGGGTCATCCCTACGAGCAGTACTTC. It codes for CASSPLHGGHPYEQYF. The variable domain in full, with the rest retrieved from reference TRBV18 and TRBJ2-7, is NAGVMQNPRHLVRRRGQEARLRCSPMKGHSHVYWYRQLPEEGLKFMVYLQKENIIDESGMPKERFSAEFPKEGPSILRIQQVVRGDSAAYFCASSPLHGGHPYEQYFGPGTRLTVT.

This CDR3 reads CATSPRAGVTGELFF. CDR3 DNA: TGTGCCACCAGCCCAAGAGCGGGAGTCACCGGGGAGCTGTTTTTT. V and J are TRBV15 and TRBJ2-2; 8 bases fit TRBD2. The V segment lost 5 bases and the J segment 4 bases; nucleotides outside the gene matches: 6. This CDR3 is 15 amino acids long. Per germline, CDR1 LNHNV and CDR2 YYDKDF (reference sequence).

The chain couples TRBV9 to TRBJ2-2; TRBD2 matches at 8 bases. Germline CDR1 SGDLS, CDR2 YYNGEE. Germline trimming cut 3 bases from V and 4 bases from J; bases unmatched to any gene: 14. This CDR3 spans 18 amino acids. DNA for the CDR3: TGTGCCAGCAGCGCCACCCTACCAGCGGGAGTTGCCACCGGGGAGCTGTTTTTT. This gives the protein CASSATLPAGVATGELFF.

The chain is built from TRBV5-1 and TRBJ2-1; 8 positions match TRBD2. J was trimmed by 10 bases and V by 4 bases; bases with no gene match: 4. The CDR3 has 12 residues. CDR1 and CDR2 (germline): SGHRS, YFSETQ. Here the CDR3 reads CASSLIAGEQFF. Written as DNA, the CDR3 is TGCGCCAGCAGCCTTATAGCGGGGGAGCAGTTCTTC.

V usage is TRBV10-3 and J usage is TRBJ2-6, with D tentatively TRBD1 (5 bases). CDR1 and CDR2 from the germline V gene are ENHRY and SYGVKD. This CDR3 is built from 15 residues. V lost 5 bases to trimming and J lost 0 bases, with 8 bases between them. CDR3 residues: CAISSGNSGANVLTF. In DNA, the CDR3 is TGTGCCATCAGTTCAGGGAACTCTGGGGCCAACGTCCTGACTTTC.

J is TRBJ2-7 and V is TRBV19; D unclear. The germline V gene has CDR1 LNHDA and CDR2 SQIVND (reference sequence). Trimming removed 3 bases from V and 7 bases from J, with 13 bases in between. The CDR3 has 13 amino acids. CDR3 DNA sequence: TGTGCCAGTAGTATCTCCCTTGAGAGGGAGCAGTACTTC. This sequence encodes CASSISLEREQYF.

V usage is TRBV4-3 and J usage is TRBJ2-7, with 14 positions matching TRBD2. Per the germline V gene, CDR1 is LGHNA and CDR2 is YSLEER. The CDR3 covers 17 residues. With V trimmed by 0 bases and J by 2 bases, 3 bases remained unmatched. The CDR3 DNA is TGCGCCAGCAGCCAAGAGACTAGCGGGAGGGCCGCCTACGAGCAGTACTTC. This encodes CASSQETSGRAAYEQYF.

The chain combines TRBV7-3 with TRBJ2-3; 10 bases map to TRBD2. Germline CDR1 reads SGHTA; CDR2 reads FQGTGA. Losses at the gene ends were 1 base for V and 2 bases for J; bases not matched to a gene: 15. The CDR3 consists of 20 residues. CDR3 DNA: TGTGCCAGCAGCTTAAGAGTCGGTGTGGGCCTAGCGGGGGCCACAGATACGCAGTATTTT. Protein: CASSLRVGVGLAGATDTQYF. Variable domain in full (rest from reference TRBV7-3 and TRBJ2-3): GAGVSQTPSNKVTEKGKYVELRCDPISGHTALYWYRQSLGQGPEFLIYFQGTGAADDSGLPNDRFFAVRPEGSVSTLKIQRTERGDSAVYLCASSLRVGVGLAGATDTQYFGPGTRLTVL.

A single count supports this clone. The chain has TRBV7-2 and TRBJ2-7; 9 bases line up with TRBD2. The V gene's germline CDR1 is SGHTA and CDR2 FQGNSA. V shed 9 bases, J shed 7 bases, and the junction held 7 bases outside the gene matches. The length of the CDR3 is 12 residues. This CDR3 is CASASGTWEQYF. The CDR3 coding sequence is TGTGCCAGTGCTAGCGGGACCTGGGAGCAGTACTTC.

The gene calls are TRBV7-3 and TRBJ2-3; 11 bases are shared with TRBD2. This CDR3 is built from 15 residues. V lost 5 bases, J lost 5 bases, and 6 bases stayed unmatched. Germline CDR1 SGHTA, CDR2 FQGTGA. CDR3 DNA: TGTGCCAGCAGCGCCCTAGCGGGGGGACGAGATACGCAGTATTTT. It encodes CASSALAGGRDTQYF.

V is TRBV4-1 and J is TRBJ2-5; a weak D match, TRBD1 (6 bases). Germline-derived CDR1 and CDR2 are MGHRA and YSYEKL. The CDR3 length is 15 residues. Trimming stripped 0 bases from V and 3 bases from J, with 11 bases between. CDR3 in amino acids: CASSQEKNREETQYF. CDR3 in DNA: TGCGCCAGCAGCCAAGAGAAGAACAGGGAAGAGACCCAGTACTTC.

The gene calls are TRBV10-3 and TRBJ2-1; D gene unclear. CDR3 size: 14 residues. Germline loops: CDR1 ENHRY, CDR2 SYGVKD. The V end was cut by 6 bases, the J end by 12 bases, with 21 bases between. The chain's CDR3 is CAIRDQNSGEVQFF. CDR3 bases: TGTGCCATCAGAGACCAAAACTCAGGAGAGGTGCAGTTCTTC.

This clone has a single count. The rearrangement joins TRBV5-1 to TRBJ2-2, with a weak D call TRBD1 (6 bases). CDR3 length: 15 amino acids. CDR1 SGHRS and CDR2 YFSETQ come from the germline V gene. V lost 0 bases and J 4 bases, leaving 10 bases between the germline ends. CDR3 DNA: TGCGCCAGCAGCTTGGCGACAGGAATCACCGGGGAGCTGTTTTTT. Its translation is CASSLATGITGELFF.

CDR3 coding DNA: TGCAGCGTCGAGCAAGTTACAGGGACCTCGGGTCGAGGGACCCAGTACTTC. Translating gives CSVEQVTGTSGRGTQYF. The rearrangement joins TRBV29-1 to TRBJ2-5; tentative D call: TRBD1 (6 bases). Germline assignment: CDR1 SQVTM and CDR2 ANQGSEA. The germline V and J ends were trimmed by 6 bases and 7 bases, with 30 bases remaining between them. The CDR3 loop spans 17 amino acids.

This sequence joins TRBV19 and TRBJ2-1; TRBD2 matches at 10 bases. Looked up from germline, CDR1 is LNHDA and CDR2 is SQIVND (reference sequence). Losses at the gene ends were 9 bases for V and 8 bases for J; bases not matched to a gene: 16. CDR3 length: 16 residues. The CDR3 sequence: CASGLAERRVEDEQFF. CDR3 DNA: TGTGCCAGCGGACTAGCGGAACGGCGAGTGGAGGATGAGCAGTTCTTC.

The rearrangement joins TRBV4-3 to TRBJ2-2, with D tentatively TRBD1 or TRBD2 (6 bases each). The CDR3 is made up of 17 amino acids. Germline loops: CDR1 LGHNA, CDR2 YSLEER. Trimming pared 1 base from V and 6 bases from J, leaving 18 bases between. The DNA for the CDR3 is TGCGCCAGCAGCCAAGCAGGGTCGGAGGGGGATTCCGGGGAGCTGTTTTTT. It yields the protein CASSQAGSEGDSGELFF.

The chain combines TRBV19 with TRBJ1-5; D uncertain. Germline V gives CDR1 LNHDA, CDR2 SQIVND (reference sequence). The CDR3 length is 12 residues. V was pared by 6 bases and J by 4 bases, with 7 bases between. The CDR3 protein is CASSPLNQPQHF. The DNA of the CDR3 is TGTGCCAGTAGCCCCCTTAATCAGCCCCAGCATTTT.

Here the CDR3 DNA reads TGCGCCAGCAGCTTAAGCGGGGTGGGCACAGATACGCAGTATTTT. It translates to CASSLSGVGTDTQYF. The J gene is TRBJ2-3, the V gene TRBV5-1; 7 bases agree with TRBD2. V dropped 2 bases and J dropped 1; count of bases not matched to a gene: 4. Germline loops: CDR1 SGHRS, CDR2 YFSETQ. The CDR3 extends over 15 amino acids.

The V and J genes are TRBV11-2 and TRBJ1-5; no definite D call. This CDR3 comprises 14 residues. V was pared by 8 bases and J by 4 bases, with 15 bases between. Germline lookup yields CDR1 SGHAT and CDR2 FQNNGV. DNA of the CDR3: TGTGCCAGCCGTCCCAACGGGCCGAATCAGCCCCAGCATTTT. Encoded protein: CASRPNGPNQPQHF.

The gene calls are TRBV5-1 and TRBJ2-7, with D unresolved. The V end was cut by 3 bases, the J end by 2 bases, with 12 bases between. The CDR3 has 14 amino acids. Germline assignment: CDR1 SGHRS and CDR2 YFSETQ. The CDR3 protein is CASSSRQGTYEQYF. The CDR3 bases are TGCGCCAGCAGCTCCAGACAAGGAACCTACGAGCAGTACTTC. Together with reference TRBV5-1 and TRBJ2-7, the CDR3 gives the full variable domain: KAGVTQTPRYLIKTRGQQVTLSCSPISGHRSVSWYQQTPGQGLQFLFEYFSETQRNKGNFPGRFSGRQFSNSRSEMNVSTLELGDSALYLCASSSRQGTYEQYFGPGTRLTVT.

The chain carries TRBV11-1 and TRBJ1-3; D unresolved. V lost 5 bases, J lost 4 bases, and 3 bases lay in between. CDR1 and CDR2 from the germline V gene are SGHAT and FQDESV (reference sequence). CDR3 length: 11 residues. The CDR3: CASSAGNTIYF. The DNA for the CDR3 is TGTGCCAGCAGCGCGGGAAACACCATATATTTT.

The V and J genes are TRBV7-2 and TRBJ1-2; 9 bases match TRBD1. This CDR3 spans 14 amino acids. J gave up 6 bases and V 5 bases, and 7 bases lay outside the gene matches. Germline-derived CDR1 and CDR2 are SGHTA and FQGNSA. The CDR3 DNA reads TGTGCCAGCAGCAGACAGGGGGTTAGGGATGGCTACACCTTC. Translated: CASSRQGVRDGYTF.

This clone was detected once. V is TRBV6-4 and J is TRBJ2-3; the D is unclear. CDR1 MRHNA and CDR2 SNTAGT come from the germline V gene. The germline V and J ends were trimmed by 2 bases and 0 bases, with 12 bases remaining between them. The CDR3 contains 16 residues. CDR3 sequence reads: CASSDPNSRSTDTQYF. CDR3 in DNA: TGTGCCAGCAGTGACCCGAACAGCAGAAGCACAGATACGCAGTATTTT.

The rearrangement joins TRBV29-1 to TRBJ1-1; D gene uncertain. This CDR3 is 12 amino acids long. Germline loops: CDR1 SQVTM, CDR2 ANQGSEA. V gave up 7 bases and J gave up 4 bases, with 13 bases separating them. The DNA of the CDR3 is TGCAGCGGGAGGTCAGGTGGCACTGAAGCTTTCTTT. It yields the protein CSGRSGGTEAFF.

This clone turned up a few times. This chain links TRBV12-5 with TRBJ1-2; TRBD1 might be the D (5 bases). The CDR3 sequence is 14 residues long. In germline, CDR1 is LGHNT, CDR2 FRNRAP. V gave up 1 base and J gave up 4 bases, with 10 bases separating them. The CDR3 coding sequence is TGTGCTAGTGGTTTGGCAAGGGACGGCTATGGCTACACCTTC. As protein: CASGLARDGYGYTF.